This note documents a single T cell receptor beta chain sequence. The sample originates from a study of shared clonotypes between healthy human individuals. Study-wide context: Donor ages ranged 18 to 49 years: a couple of women, a few men.

Only CD45RO-negative cells positively selected for CCR7 counted as naive CD8 cells, so terminally differentiated effector memory CD45RA+ cells were excluded. The J segment lost 4 bases and the V segment lost 0 bases, leaving 10 bases of the junction unmatched. This CDR3 has 18 amino acids. Germline values: CDR1 ENHRY, CDR2 SYGVKD. At the deep level, the assay was run. As processed by the authors: ImmunoSEQ gave junction-only sequences without quality scores, so filtering differed. TCRdb keeps only in-frame clones here, not all; method: immunoSEQ multiplex PCR. The V and J calls and clone size come from that table; D and trimming were worked out from the DNA. The table lists hundreds of thousands of clones, 95% to 98% of them singletons, with 0.25% to 0.35% in the top ten.

V gene TRBV10-3 combines with J gene TRBJ2-7; 12 bases agree with TRBD1. This TCR was sampled from a man aged 25-40 years in good health. Source material: naive CD8+ T cells sorted from blood. CDR3 in amino acids: CAISESTLGTGGGYEQYF. The CDR3, as DNA: TGTGCCATCAGTGAGTCGACTCTTGGGACAGGGGGCGGGTACGAGCAGTACTTC.